The following is a TCR beta chain sequence with its context. This record comes from a study of blood T cell repertoires in COVID-19. TCRdb's table, derived via immunoSEQ multiplex PCR, lists solely in-frame clones and lacks some. The sample lists 250,000 or so clones, nearly 90% seen once, with roughly 2.2% in the top ten. CDR3 size: 15 residues. J gave up 9 bases and V 4 bases, and 12 bases lay outside the gene matches. Germline V gene lookup returns CDR1 MGHRA and CDR2 YSYEKL. The chain links TRBV4-1 to TRBJ2-5; TRBD2 matches 9 bases. The sequenced material came from peripheral blood. This clonotype originated in a woman aged 55-69 years with COVID-19, enrolled during active disease. CDR3 protein: CASSPGVAGAKAQYF. The CDR3 DNA is TGCGCCAGCAGCCCCGGAGTAGCGGGGGCAAAAGCCCAGTACTTC.